These 27 T cell receptor beta chains were all obtained from the same sample, sequenced in a study of shared clonotypes between healthy human individuals. Sequencing was performed with immunoSEQ multiplex PCR; in TCRdb, only in-frame clones are kept and a portion is missing. The table shows some 2 million clones, with around 95% occurring only once. Sequencing was carried out using naive CD4+ T cells sorted from blood. Subset in this sample: CD45RA+ positively selected. Source of these receptors: a man in his late teens or twenties in good health.

The sample holds one count of this clone. J is TRBJ1-2 and V is TRBV28; weak D call: TRBD1 (5 bases). CDR3 length: 13 amino acids. Germline assignment: CDR1 MDHEN and CDR2 SYDVKM. V was pared by 5 bases and J by 6 bases, with 13 bases between. CDR3: CASSAPGTNGYTF. The CDR3 bases are TGTGCCAGCAGTGCCCCCGGGACGAATGGCTACACCTTC.

The rearrangement uses TRBV7-3 and TRBJ2-7, with 7 bases identical to TRBD1. The CDR3 totals 13 residues. The V segment lost 5 bases and the J segment 6 bases; nucleotides outside the gene matches: 7. The germline CDR1 and CDR2 sequences are SGHTA and FQGTGA. The CDR3 spells CASSLRQGTEQYF. DNA for the CDR3: TGTGCCAGCAGCCTAAGACAGGGTACCGAGCAGTACTTC.

The chain carries TRBV28 and TRBJ2-7; possibly TRBD1 for D (5 bases). The germline CDR1 and CDR2 sequences are MDHEN and SYDVKM. The CDR3 contains 12 residues. The V gene lost 7 bases and the J gene lost 4 bases, with 11 bases spanning the gap. CDR3 sequence reads: CASNDRVYEQYF. The DNA for the CDR3 is TGTGCCAGCAATGACAGAGTGTACGAGCAGTACTTC.

This clone was seen only a few times. V usage is TRBV2 and J usage is TRBJ2-2; perhaps TRBD1 as D (5 bases). Per germline, CDR1 SNHLY and CDR2 FYNNEI. The CDR3 covers 16 residues. Trimming took 6 bases from V and 1 from J, leaving 15 bases between them. The CDR3 region has the DNA TGTGCCAGCAGCCCAAGGACAAGCCTGAACACCGGGGAGCTGTTTTTT. Translated: CASSPRTSLNTGELFF.

About this clone: Other nucleotide sequences from this sample produce the same CDR3. V gene TRBV15 combines with J gene TRBJ1-1; D ambiguous. In germline, CDR1 is LNHNV, CDR2 YYDKDF (reference sequence). The CDR3 loop spans 13 amino acids. The V gene lost 3 bases and the J gene lost 1 base, with 6 bases spanning the gap. The DNA for the CDR3 is TGTGCCACCAGCAGGGCAGAGAACACTGAAGCTTTCTTT. Its translation: CATSRAENTEAFF.

The genes are TRBV6-1 and TRBJ2-3; D might be TRBD1 or TRBD2, each matching 5 bases. The germline gives CDR1 MNHNS, CDR2 SASEGT. CDR3 length: 14 amino acids. V lost 6 bases and J 2 bases, leaving 12 bases between the germline ends. CDR3 residues: CASSRDVNTDTQYF. Here the CDR3 DNA reads TGTGCCAGCAGCCGGGACGTCAACACAGATACGCAGTATTTT.

On this clone itself: In the same sample, other DNA sequences code for this CDR3. V and J are TRBV5-1 and TRBJ2-3, with a possible D match to TRBD2 (5 bases). From germline, CDR1 is SGHRS and CDR2 YFSETQ. Trimming took 0 bases from V and 3 from J, leaving 8 bases between them. This CDR3 contains 14 residues. The CDR3 coding sequence is TGCGCCAGCAGCTTGGAAGCGGCTACAGATACGCAGTATTTT. Residues: CASSLEAATDTQYF.

This clone was detected a few times. V usage is TRBV9 and J usage is TRBJ1-1; D remains ambiguous. Germline V gives CDR1 SGDLS, CDR2 YYNGEE. This CDR3 contains 15 residues. Trimming removed 0 bases at V and 0 bases at J, with 9 bases between. CDR3 in DNA: TGTGCCAGCAGCGTAGGGTGGACTCTGAACACTGAAGCTTTCTTT. Amino acid sequence: CASSVGWTLNTEAFF.

The chain joins TRBV25-1 to TRBJ2-7; TRBD2 agrees at 9 bases. V lost 2 bases to trimming and J lost 9 bases; unmatched junction nucleotides: 8. CDR1 is MGHDK, CDR2 SYGVNS, per germline. The CDR3 spans 14 residues. CDR3 sequence reads: CASSERGSGSAQYF. The CDR3 DNA reads TGTGCCAGCAGTGAAAGGGGTAGCGGGAGTGCGCAGTACTTC.

For the CDR3, the DNA is TGTGCCAGCAGCTTATATTCGGGACAGACTTTTAGCGAGCAGTACTTC. Protein product: CASSLYSGQTFSEQYF. This chain uses TRBV11-2 with TRBJ2-7; 7 bases are shared with TRBD1. Germline V gene data show CDR1 as SGHAT and CDR2 as FQNNGV. The CDR3 totals 16 residues. V gave up 2 bases and J gave up 6 bases; unmatched junction bases: 13.

This clone was detected once. The chain joins TRBV6-5 to TRBJ1-4, with TRBD1 identical over 8 bases. Germline CDR1 reads MNHEY; CDR2 reads SVGAGI. This CDR3 region has 14 residues. With 4 bases clipped from V and 8 bases from J, the junction kept 6 bases outside the gene matches. The CDR3 DNA sequence: TGTGCCAGCAGTTCCACAGGGGGGAACGAAAAACTGTTTTTT. Its translation is CASSSTGGNEKLFF.

The chain couples TRBV6-5 to TRBJ2-5, with 7 nucleotides matching TRBD1. Germline values: CDR1 MNHEY, CDR2 SVGAGI. The V gene end was trimmed by 2 bases and the J gene end by 3 bases; junction bases not matched to a gene: 9. The length of the CDR3 is 16 residues. In DNA form, the CDR3 reads TGTGCCAGCAGTTACGAGGGTACAGGGGCAGAAGAGACCCAGTACTTC. Protein: CASSYEGTGAEETQYF.

This clone was picked up one time. The chain employs TRBV9 and TRBJ2-7; 9 bases are a match to TRBD2. The germline V gene encodes CDR1 SGDLS and CDR2 YYNGEE. V lost 5 bases and J lost 2; bases outside the gene matches: 8. This CDR3 contains 15 residues. Written as DNA, the CDR3 is TGTGCCAGCAGTGACCGGGCGGGAGGGCCCTACGAGCAGTACTTC. Its translation is CASSDRAGGPYEQYF. Together with reference TRBV9 and TRBJ2-7, the CDR3 gives the full variable domain: DSGVTQTPKHLITATGQRVTLRCSPRSGDLSVYWYQQSLDQGLQFLIQYYNGEERAKGNILERFSAQQFPDLHSELNLSSLELGDSALYFCASSDRAGGPYEQYFGPGTRLTVT.

The gene calls are TRBV30 and TRBJ1-1; TRBD1 might be the D (5 bases). Germline assignment: CDR1 GTSNPN and CDR2 SVGIG (reference sequence). V was pared by 1 base and J by 6 bases, with 6 bases between. The CDR3 loop spans 11 amino acids. CDR3 DNA sequence: TGTGCCTGGAGTGGGGGGTCTGAAGCTTTCTTT. It codes for CAWSGGSEAFF.

The sample holds one count of this clone. This sequence joins TRBV30 and TRBJ1-3; D gene ambiguous. The germline V and J ends were trimmed by 4 bases and 4 bases, with 17 bases remaining between them. Germline CDR1 GTSNPN, CDR2 SVGIG (reference sequence). The length of the CDR3 is 15 residues. The CDR3 sequence: CAWTGQVTGGNTIYF. DNA of the CDR3: TGTGCCTGGACTGGGCAGGTCACGGGGGGAAACACCATATATTTT.

This sequence joins TRBV27 and TRBJ2-2, with a tentative D call TRBD2 (6 bases). In germline, CDR1 is MNHEY, CDR2 SMNVEV (reference sequence). The germline V and J ends were trimmed by 3 bases and 6 bases, with 11 bases remaining between them. The length of the CDR3 is 14 residues. The CDR3 sequence is CASSLRGTAGELFF. The DNA of the CDR3 is TGTGCCAGCAGTTTGCGGGGAACGGCCGGGGAGCTGTTTTTT.

This sequence joins TRBV9 and TRBJ1-1; D gene unclear. The CDR3 is 15 residues long. The germline gives CDR1 SGDLS, CDR2 YYNGEE. Trimming left V 3 bases short and J 0 bases short, with 12 bases between. CDR3 amino acids: CASSASGVMNTEAFF. The DNA of the CDR3 is TGTGCCAGCAGCGCCTCAGGAGTCATGAACACTGAAGCTTTCTTT.

This rearrangement joins TRBV5-8 to TRBJ2-2; 10 bases are shared with TRBD2. J lost 5 bases, V lost 3 bases, and 10 bases had no gene match. From germline, CDR1 is SGHTS and CDR2 YDEGEE. The CDR3 totals 17 residues. This chain's CDR3 is CASSWTSGRLGTGELFF. The CDR3 DNA reads as TGTGCCAGCAGCTGGACTAGCGGCAGGCTGGGTACCGGGGAGCTGTTTTTT. Looking up the rest from reference TRBV5-8 and TRBJ2-2 gives the full variable domain: EAGVTQSPTHLIKTRGQQATLRCSPISGHTSVYWYQQALGLGLQFLLWYDEGEERNRGNFPPRFSGRQFPNYSSELNVNALELEDSALYLCASSWTSGRLGTGELFFGEGSRLTVL.

About this clone itself: Additional DNA sequences in this sample encode the identical CDR3. The V gene is TRBV6-1, the J gene TRBJ1-1; TRBD1 might be the D (6 bases). From germline, CDR1 is MNHNS and CDR2 SASEGT. The CDR3 has 14 residues. Trimming removed 4 bases from V and 2 bases from J, with 11 bases in between. The CDR3 DNA reads as TGTGCCAGCAGTGTTGGGGGGGCAAACACTGAAGCTTTCTTT. This encodes CASSVGGANTEAFF.

The chain has TRBV20-1 and TRBJ2-1; no firm D call. V was clipped by 2 bases and J by 10 bases, with 9 bases between them. This CDR3 is 11 amino acids long. In germline, CDR1 is DFQATT, CDR2 SNEGSKA (reference sequence). The CDR3 loop reads CSARQVPEQFF. Written as DNA, the CDR3 is TGCAGTGCTAGACAGGTACCAGAGCAGTTCTTC.

The genes are TRBV6-9 and TRBJ2-7; 8 bases match TRBD1. The germline CDR1 and CDR2 sequences are MNHGY and SVAAGI. This CDR3 contains 14 residues. J lost 5 bases, V lost 3 bases, and 6 bases had no gene match. The CDR3 nucleotides are TGTGCCAGCAGTTACGGACAGGGTTTCGACGAGCAGTACTTC. Translated, it gives CASSYGQGFDEQYF.

The chain couples TRBV9 to TRBJ2-3, with unresolved D. Germline loops: CDR1 SGDLS, CDR2 YYNGEE. CDR3 length equals 15 residues. Trimming removed 1 base at V and 3 bases at J, with 12 bases between. The CDR3 region has the DNA TGTGCCAGCAGCGTATCGCCTCTTGGGACAGATACGCAGTATTTT. The encoded protein is CASSVSPLGTDTQYF.

V gene TRBV5-5 combines with J gene TRBJ2-7; 9 bases match TRBD1. Germline V gene sequence: CDR1 SGHKS, CDR2 YYEKEE (reference sequence). The CDR3 is 15 amino acids. With V trimmed by 2 bases and J by 3 bases, 6 bases remained unmatched. The CDR3, as DNA: TGTGCCAGCAGCTTCCAAGCGGGACAGGGCTACGAGCAGTACTTC. Protein: CASSFQAGQGYEQYF.

This chain connects TRBV18 to TRBJ1-6; a weak D match, TRBD1 (6 bases). The germline gives CDR1 KGHSH, CDR2 LQKENI. The V end was cut by 6 bases, the J end by 7 bases, with 16 bases between. The CDR3 contains 15 residues. CDR3 residues: CASSRDGTRNSPLHF. DNA of the CDR3: TGTGCCAGCTCCCGCGACGGGACAAGAAATTCACCCCTCCACTTT.

The V and J genes are TRBV11-2 and TRBJ2-1; TRBD2 matches at 8 bases. CDR3 length equals 16 residues. Per the germline V gene, CDR1 is SGHAT and CDR2 is FQNNGV. V lost 1 base to trimming and J lost 7 bases; unmatched junction nucleotides: 9. CDR3 sequence (DNA): TGTGCCAGCAGCTTAGTTTCGGGACTAGTGGGGAATGAGCAGTTCTTC. This codes for CASSLVSGLVGNEQFF. Together with reference TRBV11-2 and TRBJ2-1, the CDR3 gives the full variable domain: EAGVAQSPRYKIIEKRQSVAFWCNPISGHATLYWYQQILGQGPKLLIQFQNNGVVDDSQLPKDRFSAERLKGVDSTLKIQPAKLEDSAVYLCASSLVSGLVGNEQFFGPGTRLTVL.

This sequence joins TRBV11-2 and TRBJ1-1; D is undetermined. The germline CDR1 and CDR2 sequences are SGHAT and FQNNGV. Between the trimmed V and J ends, which lost 1 base and 5 bases, there was a span of 17 bases. The CDR3 spans 16 residues. The CDR3 loop reads CASSLVYYSNKTEAFF. The DNA of the CDR3 is TGTGCCAGCAGCTTAGTTTACTACTCGAACAAAACTGAAGCTTTCTTT.

The rearrangement uses TRBV28 and TRBJ2-2; no firm D call. The germline CDR1 and CDR2 sequences are MDHEN and SYDVKM. The CDR3 is 19 residues long. V was trimmed by 0 bases and J by 1 base, leaving 18 bases between them. The CDR3: CASSLWISPPGENTGELFF. The CDR3 bases are TGTGCCAGCAGTTTATGGATTTCCCCGCCAGGCGAGAACACCGGGGAGCTGTTTTTT.